These T cell receptor beta chains were read from a single sample in a study of blood T cell repertoires in COVID-19. TCRdb keeps only in-frame clones here, not all; method: immunoSEQ multiplex PCR. Of approximately 280,000 clones listed, approximately 85% were seen once; the top ten hold about 9.8%. Source material: peripheral blood. These receptors were obtained from a man aged 18 to 29 with active or convalescent COVID-19. The CDR3 runs from the conserved cysteine through the conserved F or W. Clone size is not always given. Where it is, it says once, few, many or a class for expanded clones.

clone size	J gene	V gene	CDR3 protein
.	TRBJ2-2	TRBV2	CASSDPGRRTGELFF
few	TRBJ2-3	TRBV21-1	CAGTGARTDTQYF
.	TRBJ1-6	TRBV13	CASSLDRVNSPLHF
.	TRBJ2-7	TRBV7-2	CASSLHYEQYF
once	TRBJ1-1	TRBV5-6	CASSWDRGAVAEAFF
.	TRBJ2-1	TRBV19	CASSTNHPGQKIYNEQFF
.	TRBJ1-5	TRBV27	CASSLSAGLSNQPQHF
.	TRBJ1-2	TRBV11-2	CASRPRGQETYRIYGYTF
.	TRBJ2-7	TRBV12-5	CASGLASGGAAGEQYF
.	TRBJ2-7	TRBV5-1	CASGDGQGTYEQYF
.	TRBJ1-2	TRBV7-9	CASSLRGGYTF
.	TRBJ1-2	TRBV18	CASSPPARVWGYTF
.	TRBJ2-1	TRBV6-2/TRBV6-3	CASSYSAALRLYNEQFF
once	TRBJ2-5	TRBV14	CASSRGASVPQETQYF
.	TRBJ1-2	TRBV29-1	CSVDWTGKDYGYTF
.	TRBJ2-7	TRBV13	CASSLLQGTNEQYF
.	TRBJ2-7	TRBV3-1/TRBV3-2	CASSILAGASGEQYF
.	TRBJ2-1	TRBV4-1	CASSLHLQSSYNEQFF
.	TRBJ1-5	TRBV12-3/TRBV12-4	CASSTQGPQPQHF
.	TRBJ1-6	TRBV29-1	CSVEDFGPKTDTYNSPLHF
.	TRBJ2-7	TRBV7-2	CASSLAGSPDPGLRYEQYF
.	TRBJ2-3	TRBV3-1/TRBV3-2	CASSRLAGRPDTQYF
.	TRBJ1-6	TRBV4-1	CASSQEARSPLHF
few	TRBJ1-5	TRBV6-2/TRBV6-3	CASSYLDLGGNQPQHF
.	TRBJ1-4	TRBV28	CASSLDQTGSREKLFF
once	TRBJ2-5	TRBV7-9	CASSPKRGRETQYF
.	TRBJ2-7	TRBV2	CAIIIPGLSYEQYF
.	TRBJ1-6	TRBV27	CASSSTTVNSPLHF
.	TRBJ1-5	TRBV7-4	CASSIIRDRGGQPQHF
.	TRBJ1-1	TRBV6-2/TRBV6-3	CASSYGGSSLNTEAFF
.	TRBJ1-1	TRBV4-1	CASSRSGLGTEAFF
.	TRBJ1-2	TRBV5-1	CASTATGSYGYTF
.	TRBJ1-2	TRBV2	CASSAQGQNGYTF
few	TRBJ1-2	TRBV12-3/TRBV12-4	CASSLEGAKGYTF
.	TRBJ1-1	TRBV6-2/TRBV6-3	CASSDRGNTEAFF
.	TRBJ2-3	TRBV6-4	CASSDVPFLVSPDTQYF
.	TRBJ2-3	TRBV7-2	CASSLGQGTDTQYF
.	TRBJ2-1	TRBV7-9	CASSFGANEQFF
.	TRBJ1-6	TRBV12-3/TRBV12-4	CASSFGVGSPLHF
once	TRBJ1-1	TRBV7-8	CASSLQVNGQAFF
.	TRBJ1-2	TRBV4-2	CASSQQGQGRNYGYTF
.	TRBJ2-5	TRBV11-2	CASSFSEETQYF
.	TRBJ1-3	TRBV10-3	CAASRQPSSGNTIYF
.	TRBJ1-5	TRBV6-2/TRBV6-3	CASSSGTGGWQPQHF
.	TRBJ1-1	TRBV5-1	CASSFGQGARTEAFF
.	TRBJ2-7	TRBV5-1	CASSLAGTAYEQYF
.	TRBJ2-2	TRBV3-1/TRBV3-2	CASSQGTGGTGELFF
.	TRBJ1-2	TRBV10-3	CAISVGPNYGYTF
.	TRBJ2-5	TRBV5-1	CASSLADRQQETQYF
.	TRBJ1-1	TRBV6-2/TRBV6-3	CASSDGVAEAFF
.	TRBJ1-5	TRBV5-4	CASSLDGVQPQHF
.	TRBJ2-5	TRBV4-1	CASSLVPLGGETQYF
.	TRBJ2-7	TRBV9	CASSAGDRVYEQYF
few	TRBJ2-3	TRBV21-1	CASSKVDPLPGGSTDTQYF